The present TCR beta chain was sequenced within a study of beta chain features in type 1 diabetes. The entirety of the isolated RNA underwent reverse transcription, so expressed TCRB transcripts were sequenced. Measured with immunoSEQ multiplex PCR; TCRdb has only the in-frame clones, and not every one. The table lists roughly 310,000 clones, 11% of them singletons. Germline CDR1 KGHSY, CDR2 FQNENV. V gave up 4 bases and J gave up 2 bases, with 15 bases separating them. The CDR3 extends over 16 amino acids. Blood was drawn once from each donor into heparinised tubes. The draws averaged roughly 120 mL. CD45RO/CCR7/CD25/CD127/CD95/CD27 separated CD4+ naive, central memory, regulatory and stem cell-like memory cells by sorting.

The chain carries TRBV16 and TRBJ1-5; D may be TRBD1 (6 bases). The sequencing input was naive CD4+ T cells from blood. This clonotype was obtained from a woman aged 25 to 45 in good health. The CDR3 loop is CASSPYPGGRNQPQHF. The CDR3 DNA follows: TGTGCCAGCAGCCCCTACCCGGGGGGCCGCAATCAGCCCCAGCATTTT.